The 28 T cell receptor beta chains given below trace back to one sample, sequenced in a study of PD-1 blockade in classical Hodgkin lymphoma. The repertoire was sequenced with immunoSEQ multiplex PCR; TCRdb's copy has only in-frame clones and lacks some. Among 100,000 to 120,000 clones, approximately 90% were seen once, and the ten largest hold roughly 19%. Indicated time point: cycle 4 day 1 (C4D1), after less than seven weeks of nivolumab. After autologous stem cell transplantation all patients relapsed, and prior brentuximab vedotin exposure differed between cohorts. The material was peripheral blood mononuclear cells (PBMCs), obtained before the fourth cycle of nivolumab. The origin of the receptors is a human donor with classical Hodgkin lymphoma.

This clone has a handful of counts. This sequence joins TRBV4-1 and TRBJ2-7; 8 bases match TRBD2. Per the germline V gene, CDR1 is MGHRA and CDR2 is YSYEKL. The V segment lost 1 base and the J segment 5 bases; nucleotides outside the gene matches: 4. This CDR3 is built from 14 residues. The CDR3 DNA reads TGCGCCAGCAGCCAAGCGGGGACTAGTAACGAGCAGTACTTC. Its protein is CASSQAGTSNEQYF.

V usage is TRBV5-1 and J usage is TRBJ2-3; no firm D call. Trimming removed 1 base from V and 6 bases from J, with 15 bases in between. CDR1 and CDR2 (germline): SGHRS, YFSETQ. There are 15 residues in the CDR3. This CDR3 is CASSLSQVGLDTQYF. DNA for the CDR3: TGCGCCAGCAGCTTGTCGCAGGTTGGTCTGGATACGCAGTATTTT.

V and J are TRBV7-9 and TRBJ2-3; D gene unclear. The CDR3 spans 17 residues. CDR1 is SEHNR and CDR2 is FQNEAQ in the germline V gene (reference sequence). The V gene lost 4 bases and the J gene lost 4 bases, with 21 bases spanning the gap. This CDR3 reads CASSSFGWGGAADTQYF. CDR3 DNA sequence: TGTGCCAGCAGCTCCTTCGGGTGGGGTGGCGCGGCAGATACGCAGTATTTT. The whole variable domain, filled in from reference TRBV7-9 and TRBJ2-3, reads DTGVSQNPRHKITKRGQNVTFRCDPISEHNRLYWYRQTLGQGPEFLTYFQNEAQLEKSRLLSDRFSAERPKGSFSTLEIQRTEQGDSAMYLCASSSFGWGGAADTQYFGPGTRLTVL.

This clone was seen only once. This chain joins TRBV5-8 and TRBJ1-4; D not certain. Germline-derived CDR1 and CDR2 are SGHTS and YDEGEE. The V gene lost 0 bases and the J gene lost 5 bases, with 11 bases spanning the gap. The CDR3 is 15 amino acids. This CDR3 is CASSLVLSPNEKLFF. The CDR3 DNA sequence: TGTGCCAGCAGCTTGGTTCTCAGCCCAAATGAAAAACTGTTTTTT.

J is TRBJ2-1 and V is TRBV7-6, with D perhaps matching TRBD2 (5 bases). The V end lost 5 bases, the J end lost 4 bases, and 15 bases lay between the germline ends. This CDR3 region has 15 residues. Germline V CDR1 and CDR2: SGHVS, FNYEAQ. Here the CDR3 reads CASSPTRDSYNEQFF. CDR3 DNA sequence: TGTGCCAGCAGCCCTACTAGAGACTCATACAATGAGCAGTTCTTC.

V usage is TRBV11-3 and J usage is TRBJ2-1, with 11 bases aligning to TRBD2. V was pared by 5 bases and J by 5 bases, with 5 bases of the junction left unmatched. This CDR3 has 15 amino acids. Germline CDR1 and CDR2: SGHNT and YENEEA. CDR3 nucleotide sequence: TGTGCCAGCAGCCCTCTAGCGGGAGGAAACAATGAGCAGTTCTTC. Encoded protein: CASSPLAGGNNEQFF.

This sequence joins TRBV11-2 and TRBJ2-1, with 10 bases that match TRBD2. Germline-derived CDR1 and CDR2 are SGHAT and FQNNGV. V lost 1 base and J lost 5; bases outside the gene matches: 5. This CDR3 has 16 residues. CDR3 in amino acids: CASSLGGTSANNEQFF. The CDR3, as DNA: TGTGCCAGCAGCTTAGGAGGGACTAGCGCAAACAATGAGCAGTTCTTC.

J is TRBJ2-1 and V is TRBV5-1; 9 bases align to TRBD2. Germline V gene lookup returns CDR1 SGHRS and CDR2 YFSETQ. V lost 4 bases, J lost 9 bases, and 11 bases stayed unmatched. The CDR3 has 15 amino acids. CDR3 residues: CASSSSGSGFSEQFF. CDR3 coding DNA: TGCGCCAGCAGCAGTAGCGGGAGTGGGTTCAGTGAGCAGTTCTTC.

The rearrangement joins TRBV27 to TRBJ2-7; 8 nucleotides align to TRBD2. This CDR3 comprises 14 residues. Trimming took 6 bases from V and 3 from J; bases not matched to a gene: 7. Germline V gene lookup returns CDR1 MNHEY and CDR2 SMNVEV (reference sequence). DNA of the CDR3: TGTGCCAGCAGGCCGACTAGCGCAATCTACGAGCAGTACTTC. Encoded protein: CASRPTSAIYEQYF.

The V gene is TRBV4-3, the J gene TRBJ2-1, with a tentative D call TRBD2 (5 bases). This CDR3 is 15 amino acids long. Between the trimmed V and J ends, which lost 3 bases and 3 bases, there was a span of 12 bases. Germline CDR1 LGHNA, CDR2 YSLEER. The CDR3 reads CASSHGVPDYNEQFF. In DNA, the CDR3 is TGCGCCAGCAGCCACGGGGTCCCGGACTACAATGAGCAGTTCTTC.

This chain uses TRBV15 with TRBJ1-5, with D possibly matching TRBD1 (5 bases). The CDR3 is made up of 15 amino acids. Trimming removed 0 bases from V and 6 bases from J, with 12 bases in between. Germline CDR1 LNHNV, CDR2 YYDKDF (reference sequence). The DNA of the CDR3 is TGTGCCACCAGCAGAGATATGTGGGGGTTTCAGCCCCAGCATTTT. Residues: CATSRDMWGFQPQHF.

The chain links TRBV2 to TRBJ2-1; D ambiguous. Germline CDR1 is SNHLY and CDR2 is FYNNEI. With 2 bases removed from V and 0 bases from J, the gap between germline ends came to 8 bases. CDR3 length: 15 amino acids. The CDR3: CASSETGSSYNEQFF. The CDR3 DNA reads TGTGCCAGCAGTGAAACGGGTAGCTCCTACAATGAGCAGTTCTTC.

V is TRBV6-1 and J is TRBJ1-1, with TRBD1 as a possible D gene (6 bases). With 3 bases removed from V and 6 bases from J, the gap between germline ends came to 14 bases. CDR1 and CDR2 from the germline V gene are MNHNS and SASEGT. CDR3 length: 14 amino acids. Here the CDR3 DNA reads TGTGCCAGCAGTGAGACCTACAGGGCATCTGAAGCTTTCTTT. Protein sequence: CASSETYRASEAFF.

This rearrangement joins TRBV4-2 to TRBJ2-1; tentative D call: TRBD2 (6 bases). Germline V gene sequence: CDR1 LGHNA, CDR2 YNFKEQ. The CDR3 has 13 amino acids. The V end was cut by 4 bases, the J end by 7 bases, with 11 bases between. This chain's CDR3 is CASSLSRGNEQFF. CDR3 DNA sequence: TGTGCCAGCAGCCTGTCCCGGGGGAATGAGCAGTTCTTC.

This rearrangement joins TRBV18 to TRBJ2-1; 7 bases agree with TRBD2. Looked up from germline, CDR1 is KGHSH and CDR2 is LQKENI. The CDR3 consists of 15 residues. The ends lost 2 bases at V and 2 bases at J; junction bases unmatched: 3. CDR3 nucleotides: TGTGCCAGCTCACCAATGGGGGGGGCCTACAATGAGCAGTTCTTC. Translated: CASSPMGGAYNEQFF.

This rearrangement joins TRBV18 to TRBJ2-2; D remains unclear. The length of the CDR3 is 12 residues. The V gene lost 6 bases and the J gene lost 3 bases, with 5 bases spanning the gap. Germline CDR1 KGHSH, CDR2 LQKENI. The CDR3 here is CASSTDTGELFF. CDR3 nucleotide sequence: TGTGCCAGCTCCACGGACACCGGGGAGCTGTTTTTT.

This chain uses TRBV10-1 with TRBJ2-7; 8 nucleotides match TRBD1. From germline, CDR1 is WNHNN and CDR2 SYGVQD (reference sequence). The trim removed 4 bases at V and 2 bases at J, leaving 4 bases unmatched. The CDR3 has 14 residues. CDR3 protein: CASSAGTGTYEQYF. The CDR3 DNA reads TGCGCCAGCAGTGCCGGGACAGGTACCTACGAGCAGTACTTC.

The rearrangement uses TRBV18 and TRBJ1-5; 10 bases line up with TRBD1. Germline lookup yields CDR1 KGHSH and CDR2 LQKENI. V shed 5 bases and J 2 bases; nucleotides not matched to a gene: 6. CDR3 length: 16 residues. This chain's CDR3 is CASSVTGGAGNQPQHF. The CDR3 DNA reads TGTGCCAGCTCAGTGACAGGGGGCGCGGGCAATCAGCCCCAGCATTTT.

V is TRBV5-1 and J is TRBJ2-1; 7 bases map to TRBD2. Germline CDR1 is SGHRS and CDR2 is YFSETQ. CDR3 length: 17 amino acids. V shed 0 bases, J shed 2 bases, and the junction held 8 bases outside the gene matches. The CDR3 coding sequence is TGCGCCAGCAGCTTGGCCTCGGCGGGAGTCCCCTACAATGAGCAGTTCTTC. This gives the protein CASSLASAGVPYNEQFF.

DNA of the CDR3: TGTGCCAGCAGTGAGGCAGGGGGGGAGCGGTGGAATGAGCAGTTCTTC. Amino acid sequence: CASSEAGGERWNEQFF. The chain links TRBV25-1 to TRBJ2-1; D possibly matches TRBD1 or TRBD2 (7 bases each). CDR3 length: 16 amino acids. Germline V CDR1 and CDR2: MGHDK, SYGVNS. The V gene lost 3 bases and the J gene lost 7 bases, with 19 bases spanning the gap.

This chain uses TRBV2 with TRBJ1-1; D is uncertain. V was trimmed by 4 bases and J by 3 bases, leaving 6 bases between them. Germline values: CDR1 SNHLY, CDR2 FYNNEI. There are 12 residues in the CDR3. CDR3 bases: TGTGCCAGCAGTGTCTTTGACACTGAAGCTTTCTTT. Translation gives CASSVFDTEAFF. Using reference TRBV2 and TRBJ1-1 for the parts outside the CDR3, the full variable domain is EPEVTQTPSHQVTQMGQEVILRCVPISNHLYFYWYRQILGQKVEFLVSFYNNEISEKSEIFDDQFSVERPDGSNFTLKIRSTKLEDSAMYFCASSVFDTEAFFGQGTRLTVV.

This clone has a single count. The CDR3 is CASRRPGPYGYTF. As DNA, the CDR3 is TGTGCCAGCAGGCGGCCGGGCCCCTATGGCTACACCTTC. The chain links TRBV7-9 to TRBJ1-2; D is unclear. The CDR3 covers 13 residues. Germline loops: CDR1 SEHNR, CDR2 FQNEAQ (reference sequence). Trimming pared 6 bases from V and 4 bases from J, leaving 12 bases between.

This clone was seen more than once but under ten times. The rearrangement joins TRBV7-2 to TRBJ2-5; D may be TRBD1 (6 bases). Germline V CDR1 and CDR2: SGHTA, FQGNSA. This CDR3 is built from 14 residues. V was clipped by 4 bases and J by 1 base, with 10 bases between them. The CDR3 protein is CASSSWGPQETQYF. The DNA of the CDR3 is TGTGCCAGCAGCTCCTGGGGGCCCCAAGAGACCCAGTACTTC.

V gene TRBV5-4 combines with J gene TRBJ2-1; 9 bases are a match to TRBD2. Trimming at V came to 0 bases and at J to 7 bases, leaving 8 bases not matched to a gene. The germline CDR1 and CDR2 sequences are SGHNT and YYREEE (reference sequence). The CDR3 has 16 amino acids. This chain's CDR3 is CASSLGTSVRGNEQFF. CDR3 sequence (DNA): TGTGCCAGCAGCTTGGGGACTAGCGTTCGAGGGAATGAGCAGTTCTTC. The whole variable domain, filled in from reference TRBV5-4 and TRBJ2-1, reads ETGVTQSPTHLIKTRGQQVTLRCSSQSGHNTVSWYQQALGQGPQFIFQYYREEENGRGNFPPRFSGLQFPNYSSELNVNALELDDSALYLCASSLGTSVRGNEQFFGPGTRLTVL.

The chain has TRBV27 and TRBJ1-4, with TRBD1 matching 8 bases. This CDR3 is 14 amino acids long. The germline CDR1 and CDR2 sequences are MNHEY and SMNVEV (reference sequence). The J segment lost 4 bases and the V segment lost 8 bases, leaving 6 bases of the junction unmatched. The CDR3 sequence is CASGRDRHNEKLFF. CDR3 sequence (DNA): TGTGCCAGCGGCCGGGACAGGCATAATGAAAAACTGTTTTTT.

The chain's CDR3 is CASSDGASGKRFQFF. In DNA, the CDR3 is TGCGCCAGCAGTGACGGCGCTAGCGGGAAGCGCTTTCAGTTCTTC. The chain employs TRBV10-2 and TRBJ2-1; TRBD2 agrees at 9 bases. Germline values: CDR1 WSHSY, CDR2 SAAADI. The CDR3 length is 15 residues. Trimming cost V 3 bases and J 13 bases; bases outside gene matches: 13.

The chain joins TRBV5-8 to TRBJ1-1; 9 nucleotides align to TRBD1. CDR1 and CDR2 from the germline V gene are SGHTS and YDEGEE. This CDR3 has 14 residues. Germline trimming cut 5 bases from V and 12 bases from J; bases unmatched to any gene: 14. The CDR3 DNA follows: TGTGCCAGCAGTACGATAGACGGGACAGGGAAGACTTTCTTT. It codes for CASSTIDGTGKTFF.

The chain employs TRBV5-1 and TRBJ1-1, with TRBD1 matching over 9 bases. Germline lookup yields CDR1 SGHRS and CDR2 YFSETQ. V lost 5 bases to trimming and J lost 1 base; unmatched junction nucleotides: 3. This CDR3 spans 14 amino acids. The CDR3 DNA is TGCGCCAGCAGGACGGGACAGGGGAACACTGAAGCTTTCTTT. It codes for CASRTGQGNTEAFF.